The 26 T cell receptor beta chains below come from one sample, sequenced in a study of shared clonotypes between healthy human individuals. Sequencing was performed with immunoSEQ multiplex PCR; in TCRdb, only in-frame clones are kept and a portion is missing. The sample contains about 610,000 clones, more than 95% of which appear only once. Sequencing used naive CD4+ T cells sorted from blood. The subset: CD45RA+ positively selected. The receptors were gathered from a young woman in good health.

The chain couples TRBV29-1 to TRBJ2-7, with 13 bases lining up with TRBD2. The V and J ends lost 7 bases and 3 bases, in that order; junction bases with no gene match: 3. The germline V gene has CDR1 SQVTM and CDR2 ANQGSEA. The CDR3 runs 13 residues. The CDR3 region has the DNA TGCAGCGGGACTAGCGGGAGTATCTACGAGCAGTACTTC. It specifies CSGTSGSIYEQYF.

The chain links TRBV6-4 to TRBJ1-2; a possible D gene is TRBD1 (5 bases). Germline V gives CDR1 MRHNA, CDR2 SNTAGT. V was shortened by 3 bases and J by 0 bases, with 14 bases between the two germline ends. This CDR3 has 16 residues. The CDR3 coding sequence is TGTGCCAGCAGTGAATCGACGACAGTCCCTAACTATGGCTACACCTTC. Residues: CASSESTTVPNYGYTF.

The genes are TRBV6-1 and TRBJ2-7, with 7 bases lining up with TRBD1. The CDR3 totals 11 residues. Germline lookup yields CDR1 MNHNS and CDR2 SASEGT. V was clipped by 7 bases and J by 7 bases; unmatched bases: 4. The CDR3 DNA is TGTGCCAGCAAGGGGGCTGGAGAGCAGTACTTC. It translates to CASKGAGEQYF.

This chain links TRBV30 with TRBJ1-2; 7 bases match TRBD1. V trimming: 3 bases; J trimming: 4 bases; junction bases outside the gene matches: 8. The CDR3 runs 14 residues. The germline V gene has CDR1 GTSNPN and CDR2 SVGIG (reference sequence). Here the CDR3 reads CAWREQGRVYGYTF. CDR3 coding DNA: TGTGCCTGGAGGGAACAGGGGAGGGTCTATGGCTACACCTTC.

The CDR3 DNA follows: TGTGCCAGCAGCTTAGGACATTCCTACGAGCAGTACTTC. Its protein is CASSLGHSYEQYF. The rearrangement joins TRBV11-2 to TRBJ2-7; no definite D call. Germline-derived CDR1 and CDR2 are SGHAT and FQNNGV. The CDR3 consists of 13 residues. V lost 1 base to trimming and J lost 1 base, with 5 bases between them.

The gene calls are TRBV28 and TRBJ1-1; unclear D gene. This CDR3 is 13 amino acids long. In germline, CDR1 is MDHEN, CDR2 SYDVKM. V lost 7 bases and J lost 2, with 11 bases in between. CDR3 DNA sequence: TGTGCCAGCAAGACGGGCTTTAACACTGAAGCTTTCTTT. Translation: CASKTGFNTEAFF.

J is TRBJ1-4 and V is TRBV27, with D possibly TRBD1 on 5 matching bases. V lost 5 bases and J 5 bases, leaving 18 bases between the germline ends. CDR3 length: 16 residues. Germline assignment: CDR1 MNHEY and CDR2 SMNVEV (reference sequence). The CDR3 region has the DNA TGTGCCAGCAGTCCACTCGCCAGGGTAGGGAATGAAAAACTGTTTTTT. It specifies CASSPLARVGNEKLFF. The variable domain in full, completed from reference TRBV27 and TRBJ1-4, reads EAQVTQNPRYLITVTGKKLTVTCSQNMNHEYMSWYRQDPGLGLRQIYYSMNVEVTDKGDVPEGYKVSRKEKRNFPLILESPSPNQTSLYFCASSPLARVGNEKLFFGSGTQLSVL.

The rearrangement links TRBV6-5 to TRBJ1-5; 8 bases map to TRBD1. CDR3 length: 14 residues. Trimming at V came to 5 bases and at J to 9 bases, leaving 9 bases not matched to a gene. Germline values: CDR1 MNHEY, CDR2 SVGAGI. The CDR3 DNA is TGTGCCAGCAGTAAACAGGGGGGTGTTAGGCCCCAGCATTTT. This gives the protein CASSKQGGVRPQHF.

The chain recombines TRBV6-5 with TRBJ1-4; D uncertain. CDR3 length equals 13 residues. Germline V gene lookup returns CDR1 MNHEY and CDR2 SVGAGI. Trimming stripped 5 bases from V and 10 bases from J, with 14 bases between. The CDR3 nucleotides are TGTGCCAGCAGTGGACCAGATGTAATAAAACTGTTTTTT. Translated: CASSGPDVIKLFF.

The V call is TRBV5-1, the J call TRBJ2-1, with D possibly matching TRBD2 (6 bases). The CDR3 totals 14 residues. CDR1 is SGHRS, CDR2 YFSETQ, per germline. V was pared by 3 bases and J by 7 bases, with 14 bases between. The CDR3 reads CASSSLGSGNEQFF. CDR3 nucleotides: TGCGCCAGCAGCTCCCTTGGGAGCGGGAATGAGCAGTTCTTC. The full variable domain, in which reference TRBV5-1 and TRBJ2-1 provide the parts outside the CDR3, is KAGVTQTPRYLIKTRGQQVTLSCSPISGHRSVSWYQQTPGQGLQFLFEYFSETQRNKGNFPGRFSGRQFSNSRSEMNVSTLELGDSALYLCASSSLGSGNEQFFGPGTRLTVL.

The rearrangement joins TRBV6-5 to TRBJ1-1; D not resolved. V was clipped by 6 bases and J by 5 bases, with 16 bases between them. The CDR3 consists of 14 residues. From germline, CDR1 is MNHEY and CDR2 SVGAGI. The CDR3 DNA reads as TGTGCCAGCAGCCCCGAGAAAGGCGGGACTGAAGCTTTCTTT. It yields the protein CASSPEKGGTEAFF.

The rearrangement links TRBV29-1 to TRBJ2-4; either TRBD1 or TRBD2 may fit D (6 bases each). Deletions cut 2 bases from V and 9 bases from J, with 11 bases between. The CDR3 runs to 12 residues. Germline V gives CDR1 SQVTM, CDR2 ANQGSEA. The CDR3 coding sequence is TGCAGCGTTGAACTTGGGGGGCCCATTCAGTACTTC. It codes for CSVELGGPIQYF.

The genes are TRBV2 and TRBJ1-2, with 8 bases lining up with TRBD1. Trimming at V came to 6 bases and at J to 0 bases, leaving 6 bases not matched to a gene. The CDR3 spans 15 residues. Germline-derived CDR1 and CDR2 are SNHLY and FYNNEI. Here the CDR3 DNA reads TGTGCCAGCAGAGATTTGGGACAGGCTAACTATGGCTACACCTTC. It translates to CASRDLGQANYGYTF.

V is TRBV27 and J is TRBJ2-7; D is undetermined. Germline V gene data show CDR1 as MNHEY and CDR2 as SMNVEV (reference sequence). The CDR3 consists of 11 residues. V was clipped by 6 bases and J by 0 bases, with 3 bases between them. CDR3 nucleotide sequence: TGTGCCAGCAGATTCTCCTACGAGCAGTACTTC. This translates into CASRFSYEQYF.

A note on this clone: Other DNA sequences in this sample translate to the same CDR3. This rearrangement joins TRBV5-1 to TRBJ2-6; perhaps TRBD2 as D (5 bases). The ends were cut back, 2 bases at V and 0 bases at J, with 9 bases in the middle. Germline V gene sequence: CDR1 SGHRS, CDR2 YFSETQ. The CDR3 spans 16 residues. The CDR3 DNA follows: TGCGCCAGCAGCTTAGTCGAGGGCTCTGGGGCCAACGTCCTGACTTTC. Its protein product is CASSLVEGSGANVLTF.

V usage is TRBV4-1 and J usage is TRBJ2-7; no clear D. V was trimmed by 4 bases and J by 4 bases, leaving 11 bases between them. The CDR3 is made up of 13 amino acids. In germline, CDR1 is MGHRA, CDR2 YSYEKL. The CDR3 DNA reads TGCGCCAGCAGCCCGAAGAACCAATACGAGCAGTACTTC. Protein sequence: CASSPKNQYEQYF.

This chain links TRBV15 with TRBJ2-2, with a tentative D call TRBD1 (5 bases). The V and J ends lost 5 bases and 5 bases respectively, with 15 bases between them. The CDR3 is made up of 15 amino acids. Germline CDR1 is LNHNV and CDR2 is YYDKDF (reference sequence). CDR3: CATSHPTQGTGELFF. The CDR3 DNA sequence: TGTGCCACCAGCCATCCAACCCAGGGTACCGGGGAGCTGTTTTTT.

The rearrangement joins TRBV14 to TRBJ2-5; a weak D match, TRBD2 (5 bases). This CDR3 region has 14 residues. Per germline, CDR1 SGHDN and CDR2 FVKESK. V lost 2 bases and J 5 bases, leaving 12 bases between the germline ends. CDR3 residues: CASSQRTVTETQYF. DNA of the CDR3: TGTGCCAGCAGCCAAAGGACTGTCACGGAGACCCAGTACTTC.

V is TRBV5-1 and J is TRBJ2-7; a weak D match, TRBD1 (6 bases). Trimming left V 0 bases short and J 6 bases short, with 16 bases between. CDR3 size: 15 residues. The germline gives CDR1 SGHRS, CDR2 YFSETQ. In DNA form, the CDR3 reads TGCGCCAGCAGCTTGGGAAGGCAGGGGAACGGCGAGCAGTACTTC. This translates into CASSLGRQGNGEQYF.

The chain has TRBV27 and TRBJ2-3; no firm D call. The CDR3 loop spans 15 amino acids. V was trimmed by 2 bases and J by 2 bases, leaving 11 bases between them. From germline, CDR1 is MNHEY and CDR2 SMNVEV (reference sequence). CDR3 region: CASSLPNTPTDTQYF. CDR3 nucleotides: TGTGCCAGCAGTTTACCCAATACCCCCACAGATACGCAGTATTTT.

The chain recombines TRBV6-5 with TRBJ2-1; the D gene could be TRBD1 or TRBD2 (5 bases each). This CDR3 is built from 15 residues. V lost 8 bases and J 9 bases, leaving 23 bases between the germline ends. The germline CDR1 and CDR2 sequences are MNHEY and SVGAGI. The DNA of the CDR3 is TGTGCCAGCTCTTGGGGGAGATCGGTAGTTGGTGAGCAGTTCTTC. Residues: CASSWGRSVVGEQFF.

The V call is TRBV15, the J call TRBJ2-5; no reliable D call. With the DNA end fitting TRBJ2-7 better, the J assignment may be wrong. CDR1 and CDR2 (germline): LNHNV, YYDKDF (reference sequence). The CDR3 runs to 12 residues. CDR3 nucleotide sequence: TGTGCCACCAGCAGAGATAGATACGAGCAGTACTTC. The encoded protein is CATSRDRYEQYF.

The chain employs TRBV13 and TRBJ2-7; tentative D call: TRBD2 (6 bases). The germline V and J ends were trimmed by 4 bases and 0 bases, with 13 bases remaining between them. CDR1 and CDR2 from the germline V gene are PRHDT and FYEKMQ (reference sequence). The CDR3 sequence is 15 residues long. CDR3 sequence reads: CASSSRWRDSYEQYF. The CDR3 nucleotides read TGTGCCAGCAGCTCCCGTTGGCGGGACTCCTACGAGCAGTACTTC.

The V call is TRBV9, the J call TRBJ2-3; 8 bases line up with TRBD1. The CDR3 is made up of 18 amino acids. Germline V gives CDR1 SGDLS, CDR2 YYNGEE. V dropped 2 bases and J dropped 6; count of bases not matched to a gene: 17. CDR3 bases: TGTGCCAGCAGCGTCCCTAGAGGACAGGGTTATTCTCATGATACGCAGTATTTT. Translating gives CASSVPRGQGYSHDTQYF. Drawing the rest from reference TRBV9 and TRBJ2-3, the complete variable domain is DSGVTQTPKHLITATGQRVTLRCSPRSGDLSVYWYQQSLDQGLQFLIQYYNGEERAKGNILERFSAQQFPDLHSELNLSSLELGDSALYFCASSVPRGQGYSHDTQYFGPGTRLTVL.

V is TRBV7-3 and J is TRBJ2-3; D call uncertain. The CDR3 covers 15 residues. Looked up from germline, CDR1 is SGHTA and CDR2 is FQGTGA. V dropped 2 bases and J dropped 1 base, with 10 bases sitting between them. The chain's CDR3 is CASSLHSPGTDTQYF. The CDR3, as DNA: TGTGCCAGCAGCTTACACAGCCCTGGCACAGATACGCAGTATTTT. Using reference TRBV7-3 and TRBJ2-3 for the parts outside the CDR3, the full variable domain is GAGVSQTPSNKVTEKGKYVELRCDPISGHTALYWYRQSLGQGPEFLIYFQGTGAADDSGLPNDRFFAVRPEGSVSTLKIQRTERGDSAVYLCASSLHSPGTDTQYFGPGTRLTVL.

V is TRBV10-1 and J is TRBJ2-2, with 12 nucleotides matching TRBD2. The germline V gene has CDR1 WNHNN and CDR2 SYGVQD (reference sequence). Trimming removed 4 bases from V and 6 bases from J; junction bases left unmatched: 6. The CDR3 is 16 residues long. In DNA form, the CDR3 reads TGCGCCAGCAGTGGACCGGGACTAGCGGGTTCCGGGGAGCTGTTTTTT. This codes for CASSGPGLAGSGELFF.